This note documents a single T cell receptor (beta chain) sequence. The primer mix had 60 Vbeta and 13 Jbeta primers. The protocol was immunoSEQ multiplex PCR, while the TCRdb copy is restricted to in-frame clones and leaves out a portion. Of around 130,000 clones in the sample, 81% were seen once. Trimming removed 6 bases from V and 0 bases from J; junction bases left unmatched: 3. The germline V gene encodes CDR1 SEHNR and CDR2 FQNEAQ (reference sequence). CDR3 length: 14 amino acids. The data were obtained in a study of cytomegalovirus exposure and HLA in healthy donors. Study at large: Among the roughly 380 donors who were genotyped, roughly 76% fell in the genetic ancestry cluster that is associated with self-reported Caucasian donors.

The chain uses TRBV7-9 and TRBJ2-3, with 7 bases aligning to TRBD1. This receptor was obtained from a woman between 40 and 50 years old in good health and CMV-seronegative. The sample comprised PBMCs. This chain's CDR3 is CASRLTGSTDTQYF. CDR3 bases: TGTGCCAGCAGACTGACAGGGAGCACAGATACGCAGTATTTT.